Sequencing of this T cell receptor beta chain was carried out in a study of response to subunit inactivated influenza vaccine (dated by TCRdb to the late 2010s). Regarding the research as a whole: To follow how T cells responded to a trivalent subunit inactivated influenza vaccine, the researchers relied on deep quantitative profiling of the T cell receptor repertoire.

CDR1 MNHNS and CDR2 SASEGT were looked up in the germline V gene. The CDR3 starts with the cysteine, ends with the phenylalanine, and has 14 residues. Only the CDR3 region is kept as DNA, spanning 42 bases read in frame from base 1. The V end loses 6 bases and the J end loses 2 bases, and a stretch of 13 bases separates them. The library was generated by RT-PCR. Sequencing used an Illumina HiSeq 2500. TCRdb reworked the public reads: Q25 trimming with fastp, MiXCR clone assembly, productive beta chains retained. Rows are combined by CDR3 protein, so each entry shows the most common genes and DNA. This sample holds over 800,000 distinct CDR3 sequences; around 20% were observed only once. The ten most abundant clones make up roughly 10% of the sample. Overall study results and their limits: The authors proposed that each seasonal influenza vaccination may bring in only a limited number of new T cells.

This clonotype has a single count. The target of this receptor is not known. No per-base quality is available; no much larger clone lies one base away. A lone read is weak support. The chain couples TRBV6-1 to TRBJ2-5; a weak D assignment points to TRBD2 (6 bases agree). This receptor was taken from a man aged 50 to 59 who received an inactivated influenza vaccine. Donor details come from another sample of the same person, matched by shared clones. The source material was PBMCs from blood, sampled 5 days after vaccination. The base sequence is TGTGCCAGCAGCCGCCGTGGGGGGCAAGAGACCCAGTACTTC. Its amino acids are CASSRRGGQETQYF.